The entry that follows covers one TCR beta chain sequence. The data were obtained in a study of blood T cell repertoires in COVID-19. Study in general: Researchers got acute and convalescent COVID-19 samples from the United States, Italy and Spain. T cells, B-cell-depleted T cells, or PBMCs supplied cDNA or gDNA.

Germline-derived CDR1 and CDR2 are SGHDN and FVKESK. Trimming pared 2 bases from V and 5 bases from J, leaving 14 bases between. The CDR3 totals 15 residues. Original data processing: It was from reference gene primer amplification that nucleated cell counts were estimated. Repertoires were generated with immunoSEQ multiplex PCR, while TCRdb's copy carries only in-frame clones and drops some. That table is the source of V, J and clone size, and D and trimming were worked out from the DNA. The sample yields fewer than 300,000 clones, more than 85% seen once. V gene TRBV14 combines with J gene TRBJ2-3, with TRBD1 as a possible D gene (8 bases). This clonotype originated in a man aged 35-49 years who had recovered from COVID-19. The sequencing sample was made of PBMCs or T cells enriched from blood (not recorded which). CDR3 amino acids: CASSQYRGREDTQYF. CDR3 coding DNA: TGTGCCAGCAGCCAATACAGGGGGAGGGAAGATACGCAGTATTTT. Drawing the rest from reference TRBV14 and TRBJ2-3, the complete variable domain is EAGVTQFPSHSVIEKGQTVTLRCDPISGHDNLYWYRRVMGKEIKFLLHFVKESKQDESGMPNNRFLAERTGGTYSTLKVQPAELEDSGVYFCASSQYRGREDTQYFGPGTRLTVL.